These T cell receptor beta chains were read from a single sample in a study of Ad26.COV2.S vaccination and SARS-CoV-2 variants. The table came from immunoSEQ multiplex PCR; TCRdb's copy has only in-frame clones and leaves some out. Among about 350,000 clones listed, roughly 90% were seen once. The sample in question was peripheral blood, obtained in a trial of Ad26.COV2.S vaccine versus placebo. The receptors were gathered from a person aged 18-60 years who received the Ad26.COV2.S COVID-19 vaccine or a placebo. CDR3s include the opening cysteine and the closing phenylalanine or tryptophan. Fields, in order: V gene, clone size, D gene, J gene, CDR3 DNA, CDR3 protein. The D gene is left open where the match is weak. Clone size is not always given. Where it is, it says once, few, many or a class for expanded clones.

TRBV7-3	NA	TRBD1	TRBJ2-6	TGTGCCAGCAGCCAAGGGCTGGGACAGGGTCCAGGGGCCAACGTCCTGACTTTC	CASSQGLGQGPGANVLTF
TRBV5-4	NA	NA	TRBJ2-2	TGTGCCAGCAGCTCGGCGACCCGTAACACCGGGGAGCTGTTTTTT	CASSSATRNTGELFF
TRBV10-3	NA	NA	TRBJ1-1	TGTGCCATCAGTGAGTCGATGGTCTTAAGGAGGACTGAAGCTTTCTTT	CAISESMVLRRTEAFF
TRBV5-1	once	NA	TRBJ1-4	TGCGCCAGCAGCTTGGACAACGAGGGGCTACTTGAAAAACTGTTTTTT	CASSLDNEGLLEKLFF
TRBV7-9	NA	TRBD2	TRBJ2-7	TGTGCCAGCAGATCCGGGACTAGCGGATTCGAGCAGTACTTC	CASRSGTSGFEQYF
TRBV6-2/TRBV6-3	NA	NA	TRBJ1-5	TGTGCCAGCAGTACCCGACAGGCCAGGGCCCTTAATCAGCCCCAGCATTTT	CASSTRQARALNQPQHF
TRBV11-3	NA	NA	TRBJ1-1	TGTGCCAGCAGCCTATCCCGGGACGGAGAAGCTTTCTTT	CASSLSRDGEAFF
TRBV28	NA	NA	TRBJ2-7	TGTGCCAGCAGCCACAGATACCAGCCCTACGAGCAGTACTTC	CASSHRYQPYEQYF
TRBV5-6	NA	NA	TRBJ2-3	TGTGCCAGCAGCTTGGAGCTTGGGGGGAGGACCACAGATACGCAGTATTTT	CASSLELGGRTTDTQYF
TRBV2	NA	NA	TRBJ1-5	TGTGCCAGCAGTGCTATCAGGGCCCCGGGACAGCCCCAGCATTTT	CASSAIRAPGQPQHF
TRBV27	NA	NA	TRBJ2-7	TGTGCCAGCAGTTTGGTCTGGTTGGCAGGGAGCTACGAGCAGTACTTC	CASSLVWLAGSYEQYF
TRBV4-1	NA	NA	TRBJ2-7	TGCGCCAGCAGCCAAGATGTGGAACTGACCCCCTACGAGCAGTACTTC	CASSQDVELTPYEQYF
TRBV28	NA	NA	TRBJ2-7	TGTGCCAGCAGTTACCTGGGGCGGGACGCTTACGAGCAGTACTTC	CASSYLGRDAYEQYF
TRBV5-1	NA	NA	TRBJ2-1	TGCGCCAGCAGCTTGGATGGTGAGCAGTTCTTC	CASSLDGEQFF
TRBV19	NA	NA	TRBJ2-7	TGTGCCAGTAGTACCTCCGCCTTTGAGGTGCACGAGCAGTACTTC	CASSTSAFEVHEQYF
TRBV7-2	NA	TRBD2	TRBJ2-7	TGTGCCAGCAGCCTACGACTAGCGGGAGAGTACGAGCAGTACTTC	CASSLRLAGEYEQYF
TRBV7-3	NA	NA	TRBJ2-7	TGTGCCAGCAGCTTAACGACAGGCTCCTACGAGCAGTACTTC	CASSLTTGSYEQYF
TRBV4-3	NA	NA	TRBJ1-1	TGCGCCAGCGGGGCGGACATGAACACTGAAGCTTTCTTT	CASGADMNTEAFF
TRBV9	few	NA	TRBJ2-2	TGTGCCAGCAGCCCTACTGGCCGGGTCACCGGGGAGCTGTTTTTT	CASSPTGRVTGELFF
TRBV19	NA	TRBD1	TRBJ2-2	TGTGCCAGTAGTATGGGCCAGGGGGCGAACACCGGGGAGCTGTTTTTT	CASSMGQGANTGELFF
TRBV5-1	NA	TRBD1	TRBJ2-7	TGCGCCAGCAGCTGGGGACAGGCCTACGAGCAGTACTTC	CASSWGQAYEQYF
TRBV19	NA	NA	TRBJ1-6	TGTGCCAGTAGTAATCACAGGGTGAGTTCACCCCTCCACTTT	CASSNHRVSSPLHF